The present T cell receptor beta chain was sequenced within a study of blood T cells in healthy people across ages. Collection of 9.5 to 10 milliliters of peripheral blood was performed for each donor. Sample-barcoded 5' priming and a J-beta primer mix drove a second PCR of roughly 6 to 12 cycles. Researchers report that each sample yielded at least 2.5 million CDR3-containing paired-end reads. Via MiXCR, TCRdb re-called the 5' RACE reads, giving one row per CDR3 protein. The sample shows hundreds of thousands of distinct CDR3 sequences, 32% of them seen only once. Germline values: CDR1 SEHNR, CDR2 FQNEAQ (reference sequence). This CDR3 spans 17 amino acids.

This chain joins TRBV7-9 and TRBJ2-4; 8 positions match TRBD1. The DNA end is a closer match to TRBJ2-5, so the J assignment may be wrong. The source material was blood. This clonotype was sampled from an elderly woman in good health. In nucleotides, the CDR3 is TGTGCCAGCAGCCCCTACCAATGGACAGGGACCCCAGAGACCCAGTACTTC. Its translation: CASSPYQWTGTPETQYF.